A single T cell receptor (beta chain) is shown here with its context. Looked up from germline, CDR1 is SNHLY and CDR2 is FYNNEI. V was shortened by 5 bases and J by 5 bases, with 15 bases between the two germline ends. This CDR3 spans 14 amino acids. In the original analysis: Estimated nucleated cell counts came from reference gene primer amplification. The method was immunoSEQ multiplex PCR; TCRdb's version includes in-frame clones alone and lacks a portion of them. The D gene and trimming were derived from the DNA, and the V and J assignments and clone size from that table. Counted here are 200,000 to 250,000 clones, under 85% occurring once; the ten biggest clones make up 4% to 4.5%. These data come from a study of blood T cell repertoires in COVID-19. About the research overall: Researchers got acute and convalescent COVID-19 samples from the United States, Italy and Spain. In each case, the material was cDNA or gDNA derived from T cells, B-cell-depleted T cells, or PBMCs.

The chain combines TRBV2 with TRBJ1-1, with a possible D match to TRBD1 (6 bases). The specimen was peripheral blood. This clonotype was obtained from a woman between 40 and 50 years old with active or convalescent COVID-19. CDR3 loop: CASSQISGTTEAFF. The CDR3 DNA follows: TGTGCCAGCAGTCAGATAAGCGGGACAACTGAAGCTTTCTTT.